Below are 6 T cell receptor beta chains sequenced from a single sample in a study of pediatric ulcerative colitis. The protocol was immunoSEQ multiplex PCR, while the TCRdb copy is restricted to in-frame clones and leaves out a portion. The data hold roughly 70,000 clones, with 86% observed a single time. The sequenced sample was blood. The receptors shown here come from a boy under 18 with severe ulcerative colitis.

The V and J genes are TRBV5-1 and TRBJ2-1; 8 nucleotides align to TRBD2. The CDR3 length is 16 residues. CDR1 and CDR2 (germline): SGHRS, YFSETQ. The V gene end was trimmed by 4 bases and the J gene end by 2 bases; junction bases not matched to a gene: 8. The CDR3 sequence: CASSLEGSGTYNEQFF. CDR3 nucleotide sequence: TGCGCCAGCAGCCTGGAAGGTAGCGGGACCTACAATGAGCAGTTCTTC.

The chain carries TRBV6-1 and TRBJ1-2, with D uncertain. CDR1 MNHNS and CDR2 SASEGT come from the germline V gene. The CDR3 totals 13 residues. V shed 4 bases and J shed 2 bases, with 8 bases lying between them. The CDR3 reads CASSAGSNYGYTF. The CDR3 nucleotides are TGTGCCAGCAGTGCCGGGTCGAACTATGGCTACACCTTC.

This clone showed up just once. The chain is built from TRBV11-2 and TRBJ1-1; D not resolved. Trimming took 0 bases from V and 4 from J, leaving 3 bases between them. CDR3 length equals 12 residues. Germline V gene sequence: CDR1 SGHAT, CDR2 FQNNGV. For the CDR3, the DNA is TGTGCCAGCAGCTTAGAGGTCACTGAAGCTTTCTTT. This codes for CASSLEVTEAFF.

CDR3 DNA sequence: TGCGCCAGCAGCTCGGGCGGGCCTAGCACAGATACGCAGTATTTT. Protein product: CASSSGGPSTDTQYF. The chain employs TRBV5-1 and TRBJ2-3; a possible D gene is TRBD2 (5 bases). CDR1 is SGHRS and CDR2 is YFSETQ in the germline V gene. The CDR3 covers 15 residues. The V end lost 3 bases, the J end lost 0 bases, and 11 bases lay between the germline ends.

The chain links TRBV11-3 to TRBJ2-1; 7 bases map to TRBD1. CDR1 and CDR2 (germline): SGHNT, YENEEA. The CDR3 loop spans 17 amino acids. With V trimmed by 0 bases and J by 7 bases, 12 bases remained unmatched. The DNA of the CDR3 is TGTGCCAGCAGCTTAGATCCGAGGACAGGCCCCAGGAATGAGCAGTTCTTC. Translated: CASSLDPRTGPRNEQFF.

This chain connects TRBV2 to TRBJ1-4; tentative D call: TRBD1 (5 bases). The CDR3 has 14 amino acids. Trimming left V 7 bases short and J 0 bases short, with 9 bases between. Germline loops: CDR1 SNHLY, CDR2 FYNNEI. CDR3 DNA sequence: TGTGCCAGCAAGACAGAGGCAACTAATGAAAAACTGTTTTTT. This sequence encodes CASKTEATNEKLFF.